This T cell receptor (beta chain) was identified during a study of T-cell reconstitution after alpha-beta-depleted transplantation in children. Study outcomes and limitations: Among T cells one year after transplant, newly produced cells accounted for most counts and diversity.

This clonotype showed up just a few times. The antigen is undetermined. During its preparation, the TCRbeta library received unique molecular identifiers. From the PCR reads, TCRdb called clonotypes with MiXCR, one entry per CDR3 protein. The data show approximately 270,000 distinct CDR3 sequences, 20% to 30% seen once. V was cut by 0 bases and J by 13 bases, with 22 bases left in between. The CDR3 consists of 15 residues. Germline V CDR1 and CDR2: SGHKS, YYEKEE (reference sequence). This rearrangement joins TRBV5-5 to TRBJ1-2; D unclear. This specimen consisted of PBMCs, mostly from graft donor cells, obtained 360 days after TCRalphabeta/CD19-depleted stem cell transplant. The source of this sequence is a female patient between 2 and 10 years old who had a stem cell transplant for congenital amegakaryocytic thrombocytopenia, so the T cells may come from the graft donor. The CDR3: CASSLVVGERIAGTF. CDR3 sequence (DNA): TGTGCCAGCAGCTTGGTGGTGGGAGAAAGGATCGCAGGCACCTTC.